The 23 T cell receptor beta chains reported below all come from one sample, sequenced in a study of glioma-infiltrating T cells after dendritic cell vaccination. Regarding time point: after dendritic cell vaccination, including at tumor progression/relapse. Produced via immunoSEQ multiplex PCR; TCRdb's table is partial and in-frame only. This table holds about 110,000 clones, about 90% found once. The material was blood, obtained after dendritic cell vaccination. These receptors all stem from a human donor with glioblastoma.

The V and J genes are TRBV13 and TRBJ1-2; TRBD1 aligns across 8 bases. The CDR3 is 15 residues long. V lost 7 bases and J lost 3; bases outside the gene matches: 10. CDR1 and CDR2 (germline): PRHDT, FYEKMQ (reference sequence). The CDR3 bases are TGTGCCAGCACCCCAGTGGGACAGGACTACTATGGCTACACCTTC. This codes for CASTPVGQDYYGYTF.

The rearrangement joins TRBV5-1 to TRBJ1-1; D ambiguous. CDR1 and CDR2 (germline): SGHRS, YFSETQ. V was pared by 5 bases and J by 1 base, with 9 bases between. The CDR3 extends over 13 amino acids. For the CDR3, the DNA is TGCGCCAGCAGGCGCCCACCGAACACTGAAGCTTTCTTT. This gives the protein CASRRPPNTEAFF.

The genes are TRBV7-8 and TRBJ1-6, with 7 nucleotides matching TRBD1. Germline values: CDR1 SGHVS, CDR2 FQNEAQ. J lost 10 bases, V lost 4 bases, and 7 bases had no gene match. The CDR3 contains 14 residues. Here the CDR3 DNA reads TGTGCCAGCAGCTCGAGGGGGCGCGAATCACCCCTCCACTTT. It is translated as CASSSRGRESPLHF.

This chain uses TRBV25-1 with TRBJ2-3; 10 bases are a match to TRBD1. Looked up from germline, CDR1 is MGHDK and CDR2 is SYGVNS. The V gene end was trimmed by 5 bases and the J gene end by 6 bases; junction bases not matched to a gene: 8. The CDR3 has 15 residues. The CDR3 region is CASSSAGQGSDTQYF. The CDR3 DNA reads TGTGCCAGCAGTTCCGCGGGACAGGGGTCGGATACGCAGTATTTT.

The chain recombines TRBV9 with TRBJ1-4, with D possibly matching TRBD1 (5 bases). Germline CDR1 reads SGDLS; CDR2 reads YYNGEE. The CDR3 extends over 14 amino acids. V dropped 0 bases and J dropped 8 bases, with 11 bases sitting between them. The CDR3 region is CASSVGGRQEKLFF. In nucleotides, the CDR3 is TGTGCCAGCAGCGTAGGGGGGAGGCAGGAAAAACTGTTTTTT.

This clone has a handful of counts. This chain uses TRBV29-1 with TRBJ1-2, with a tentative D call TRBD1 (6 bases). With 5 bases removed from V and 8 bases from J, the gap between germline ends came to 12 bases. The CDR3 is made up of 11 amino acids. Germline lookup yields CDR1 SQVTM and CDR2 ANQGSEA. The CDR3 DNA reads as TGCAGCGTTTCAGGGGAAGGGGGCTACACCTTC. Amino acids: CSVSGEGGYTF.

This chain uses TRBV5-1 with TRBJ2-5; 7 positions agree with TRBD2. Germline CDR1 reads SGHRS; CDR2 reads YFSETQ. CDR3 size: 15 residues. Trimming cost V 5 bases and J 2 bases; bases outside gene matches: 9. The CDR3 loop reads CASRKGGVPQETQYF. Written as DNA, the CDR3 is TGCGCCAGCAGAAAGGGAGGGGTACCTCAAGAGACCCAGTACTTC.

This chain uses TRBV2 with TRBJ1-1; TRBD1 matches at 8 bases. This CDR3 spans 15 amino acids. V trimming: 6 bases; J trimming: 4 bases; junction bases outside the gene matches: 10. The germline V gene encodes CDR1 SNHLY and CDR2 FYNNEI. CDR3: CASSLLQGAGTEAFF. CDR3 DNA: TGTGCCAGCAGCCTACTTCAGGGGGCTGGCACTGAAGCTTTCTTT.

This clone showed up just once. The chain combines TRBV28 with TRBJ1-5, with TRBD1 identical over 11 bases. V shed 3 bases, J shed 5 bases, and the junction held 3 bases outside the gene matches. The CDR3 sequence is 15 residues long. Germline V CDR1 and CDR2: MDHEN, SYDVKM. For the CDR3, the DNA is TGTGCCAGCAGTTTTAGGGACAGGGGGGATCAGCCCCAGCATTTT. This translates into CASSFRDRGDQPQHF.

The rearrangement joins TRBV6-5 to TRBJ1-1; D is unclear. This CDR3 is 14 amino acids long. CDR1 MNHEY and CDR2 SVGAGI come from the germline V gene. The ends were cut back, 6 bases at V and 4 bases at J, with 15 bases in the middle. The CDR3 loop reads CASSGLGGRTEAFF. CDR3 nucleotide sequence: TGTGCCAGCAGCGGATTGGGCGGGCGCACTGAAGCTTTCTTT.

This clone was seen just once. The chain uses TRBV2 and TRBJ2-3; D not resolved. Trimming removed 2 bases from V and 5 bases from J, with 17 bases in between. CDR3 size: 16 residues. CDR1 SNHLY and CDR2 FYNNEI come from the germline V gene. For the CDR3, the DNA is TGTGCCAGCAGTGAACAGAGGTTCTCCAGTCAAGATACGCAGTATTTT. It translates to CASSEQRFSSQDTQYF.

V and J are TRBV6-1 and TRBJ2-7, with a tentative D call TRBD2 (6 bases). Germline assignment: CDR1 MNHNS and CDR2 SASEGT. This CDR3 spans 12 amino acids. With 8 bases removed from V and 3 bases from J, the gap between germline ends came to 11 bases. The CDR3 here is CASGRGYYEQYF. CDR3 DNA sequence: TGTGCCAGCGGACGGGGGTACTACGAGCAGTACTTC.

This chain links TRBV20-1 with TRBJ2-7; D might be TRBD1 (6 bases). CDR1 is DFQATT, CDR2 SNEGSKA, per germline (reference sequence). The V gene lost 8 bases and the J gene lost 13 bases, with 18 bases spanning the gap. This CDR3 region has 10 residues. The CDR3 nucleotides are TGCAGTATAAACAGGGAACGTGAATACTTC. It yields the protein CSINREREYF.

In DNA, the CDR3 is TGTGCCAGCAGCCCGCCCGGGGGGCTTGACGAGCAGTACTTC. This gives the protein CASSPPGGLDEQYF. V and J are TRBV11-2 and TRBJ2-5, with a possible D match to TRBD2 (7 bases). With the DNA end fitting TRBJ2-7 better, the J assignment may be wrong. This CDR3 has 14 amino acids. Germline loops: CDR1 SGHAT, CDR2 FQNNGV.

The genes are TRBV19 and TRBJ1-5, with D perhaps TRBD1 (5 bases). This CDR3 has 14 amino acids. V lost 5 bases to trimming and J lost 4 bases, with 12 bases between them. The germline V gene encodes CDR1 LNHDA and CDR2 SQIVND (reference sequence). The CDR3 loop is CASSPKQVNQPQHF. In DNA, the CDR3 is TGTGCCAGTAGTCCGAAACAGGTTAATCAGCCCCAGCATTTT.

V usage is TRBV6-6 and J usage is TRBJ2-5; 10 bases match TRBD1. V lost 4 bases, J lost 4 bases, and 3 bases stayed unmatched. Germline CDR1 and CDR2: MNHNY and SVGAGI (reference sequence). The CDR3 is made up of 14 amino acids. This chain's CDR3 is CASSFGQGGETQYF. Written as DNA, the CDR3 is TGTGCCAGCAGTTTCGGACAGGGGGGAGAGACCCAGTACTTC.

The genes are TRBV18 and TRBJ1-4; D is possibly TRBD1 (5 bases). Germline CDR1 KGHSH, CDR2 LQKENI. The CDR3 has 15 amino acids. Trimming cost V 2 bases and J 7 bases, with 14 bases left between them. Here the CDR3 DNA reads TGTGCCAGCTCACCAAGGGCAGGGCAGATTGAAAAACTGTTTTTT. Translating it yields CASSPRAGQIEKLFF.

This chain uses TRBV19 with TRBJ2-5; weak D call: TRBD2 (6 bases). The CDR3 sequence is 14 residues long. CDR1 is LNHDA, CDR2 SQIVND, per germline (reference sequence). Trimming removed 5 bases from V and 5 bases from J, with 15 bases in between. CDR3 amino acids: CASSASGVWETQYF. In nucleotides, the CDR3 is TGTGCCAGTAGTGCCTCGGGGGTTTGGGAGACCCAGTACTTC.

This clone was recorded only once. This CDR3 reads CASSFGQGAAEAFF. CDR3 bases: TGTGCCAGCAGTTTCGGACAGGGGGCGGCTGAAGCTTTCTTT. V and J are TRBV11-1 and TRBJ1-1; 11 bases align to TRBD1. Unmatched junction bases numbered 6, after V lost 6 bases and J lost 6 bases. The germline V gene encodes CDR1 SGHAT and CDR2 FQDESV (reference sequence). The CDR3 is made up of 14 amino acids.

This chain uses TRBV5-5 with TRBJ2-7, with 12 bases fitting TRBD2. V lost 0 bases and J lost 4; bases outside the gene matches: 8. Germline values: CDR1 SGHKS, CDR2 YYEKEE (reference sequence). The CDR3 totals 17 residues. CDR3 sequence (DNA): TGTGCCAGCAGCTTGGTACCGCTAGCGGGAGGGCCTTACGAGCAGTACTTC. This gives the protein CASSLVPLAGGPYEQYF.

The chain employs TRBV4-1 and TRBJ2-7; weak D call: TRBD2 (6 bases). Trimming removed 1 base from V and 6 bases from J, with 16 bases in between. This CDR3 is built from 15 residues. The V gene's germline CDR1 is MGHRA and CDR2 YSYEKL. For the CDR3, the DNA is TGCGCCAGCAGCCAAGCTAGCGTCCCGCGTGGCGAGCAGTACTTC. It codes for CASSQASVPRGEQYF.

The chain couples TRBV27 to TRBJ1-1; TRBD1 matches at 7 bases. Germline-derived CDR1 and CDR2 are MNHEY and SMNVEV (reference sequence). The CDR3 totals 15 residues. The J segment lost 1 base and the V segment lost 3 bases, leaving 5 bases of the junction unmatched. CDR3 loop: CASSFGTATNTEAFF. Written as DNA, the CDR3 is TGTGCCAGCAGTTTTGGGACAGCTACGAACACTGAAGCTTTCTTT.

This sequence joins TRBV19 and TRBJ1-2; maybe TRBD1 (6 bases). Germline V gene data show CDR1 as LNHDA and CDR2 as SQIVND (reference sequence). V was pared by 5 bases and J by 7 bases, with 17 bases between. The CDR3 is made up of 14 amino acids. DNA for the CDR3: TGTGCCAGTAGTGCCGACACAGGGTCAGGTGGCTACACCTTC. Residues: CASSADTGSGGYTF.